This T cell receptor (beta chain) was identified in a study of resident and recirculating memory T cells in vitiligo. Measured with immunoSEQ multiplex PCR; TCRdb has only the in-frame clones, and not every one. The sample shows 70,000 to 75,000 clones, roughly 92% of them seen only once. Stable vitiligo meant no lesion change over the previous 6 months. Stable patients also lacked confetti depigmentation, a sign of active vitiligo. This clone has a single count. CDR1 and CDR2 from the germline V gene are MNHNS and SASEGT. Trimming cost V 2 bases and J 5 bases, with 6 bases left between them. CDR3 length equals 12 residues.

The sequenced material came from blood. The genes are TRBV6-1 and TRBJ1-2; no clear D gene. This clonotype was sampled from a male donor with vitiligo. The CDR3 region has the DNA TGTGCCAGCAGTGAAAACATTTATGGCTACACCTTC. As protein: CASSENIYGYTF.